These 32 T cell receptor beta chains were sequenced from one sample in a study of T cell repertoires in cytomegalovirus infection. TCRdb passed the reads through MiXCR, listing each CDR3 protein once. Among about 900,000 distinct CDR3 sequences listed, approximately 30% were seen once. These receptors are not linked to any known antigen. The sample here was cultured CD8+ T cells from PBMCs, taken from culture after CMV antigen stimulation. The receptors here all came from a human donor in good health (CMV status not recorded). Some clones in this sample may be carry-over from other donors' samples.

This clonotype was recorded a few times. V usage is TRBV5-6 and J usage is TRBJ2-7; the D gene is possibly TRBD1 (6 bases). From germline, CDR1 is SGHDT and CDR2 YYEEEE. CDR3 length: 15 amino acids. V lost 4 bases, J lost 2 bases, and 16 bases lay in between. The CDR3 loop is CASSIGTSGAYEQYF. The CDR3 coding sequence is TGTGCCAGCAGCATTGGGACATCCGGCGCCTACGAGCAGTACTTC.

The sample holds a few counts of this clonotype. The chain links TRBV15 to TRBJ2-1; no definite D call. CDR1 and CDR2 from the germline V gene are LNHNV and YYDKDF (reference sequence). This CDR3 spans 11 amino acids. Between the trimmed V and J ends, which lost 5 bases and 10 bases, there was a span of 9 bases. The CDR3 loop is CATSDFGEQFF. The CDR3 DNA is TGTGCCACCAGCGACTTTGGCGAGCAGTTCTTC.

The V and J genes are TRBV7-8 and TRBJ1-1; D is ambiguous. The V end lost 4 bases, the J end lost 3 bases, and 18 bases lay between the germline ends. Germline values: CDR1 SGHVS, CDR2 FQNEAQ. This CDR3 has 16 residues. CDR3 sequence reads: CASSYFLLSGYTEAFF. CDR3 sequence (DNA): TGTGCCAGCAGCTACTTTTTATTAAGTGGGTACACTGAAGCTTTCTTT.

This clonotype was seen a handful of times. The V call is TRBV6-6, the J call TRBJ1-1; D is possibly TRBD1 (5 bases). V was cut by 6 bases and J by 1 base, with 12 bases left in between. Germline CDR1 reads MNHNY; CDR2 reads SVGAGI (reference sequence). The CDR3 totals 14 residues. CDR3 loop: CASSFTDRNTEAFF. In DNA, the CDR3 is TGTGCCAGCAGCTTCACCGACAGGAACACTGAAGCTTTCTTT.

V is TRBV4-1 and J is TRBJ1-1, with TRBD1 matching 8 bases. V dropped 1 base and J dropped 4; count of bases not matched to a gene: 5. Germline CDR1 reads MGHRA; CDR2 reads YSYEKL. This CDR3 is 15 amino acids long. CDR3 sequence: CASSQAAGGITEAFF. The CDR3 bases are TGCGCCAGCAGCCAAGCGGCAGGGGGCATCACTGAAGCTTTCTTT.

The CDR3 protein is CASSYMMIRDRSHYGYTF. The CDR3 DNA reads as TGTGCCAGCAGTTACATGATGATTCGGGACAGGAGTCACTATGGCTACACCTTC. The J gene is TRBJ1-2, the V gene TRBV6-2 or TRBV6-3, with 8 positions matching TRBD1. Germline V gives CDR1 MNHEY, CDR2 SVGEGT. V lost 2 bases to trimming and J lost 3 bases; unmatched junction nucleotides: 14. The CDR3 contains 18 residues.

This clonotype showed up many times. The chain has TRBV7-2 and TRBJ1-6; D ambiguous. Germline-derived CDR1 and CDR2 are SGHTA and FQGNSA. V lost 4 bases and J 7 bases, leaving 11 bases between the germline ends. CDR3 length equals 14 residues. CDR3 DNA sequence: TGTGCCAGCAGCTCCACCCCGGGGAATTCACCCCTCCACTTT. Amino acids: CASSSTPGNSPLHF. The full variable domain, its missing parts supplied by reference TRBV7-2 and TRBJ1-6, is GAGVSQSPSNKVTEKGKDVELRCDPISGHTALYWYRQSLGQGLEFLIYFQGNSAPDKSGLPSDRFSAERTGGSVSTLTIQRTQQEDSAVYLCASSSTPGNSPLHFGNGTRLTVT.

CDR3 sequence (DNA): TGTGCCACCAGCAGACACGCCCTTGGGATCAAAAACATTCAGTACTTC. This sequence encodes CATSRHALGIKNIQYF. The chain couples TRBV15 to TRBJ2-4; no firm D call. V lost 2 bases to trimming and J lost 3 bases, with 14 bases between them. CDR3 length: 16 amino acids. In germline, CDR1 is LNHNV, CDR2 YYDKDF (reference sequence). Drawing the rest from reference TRBV15 and TRBJ2-4, the complete variable domain is DAMVIQNPRYQVTQFGKPVTLSCSQTLNHNVMYWYQQKSSQAPKLLFHYYDKDFNNEADTPDNFQSRRPNTSFCFLDIRSPGLGDTAMYLCATSRHALGIKNIQYFGAGTRLSVL.

Many counts were recorded for this clonotype. The rearrangement joins TRBV28 to TRBJ2-3, with 9 bases matching TRBD2. Germline V CDR1 and CDR2: MDHEN, SYDVKM. CDR3 size: 16 residues. V trimming: 3 bases; J trimming: 7 bases; junction bases outside the gene matches: 11. The CDR3 region is CASSFGSGGPVNTQYF. In DNA, the CDR3 is TGTGCCAGCAGTTTTGGGAGCGGGGGGCCAGTAAATACGCAGTATTTT.

The chain carries TRBV10-3 and TRBJ2-3; D ambiguous. Germline V gene sequence: CDR1 ENHRY, CDR2 SYGVKD. This CDR3 is 14 amino acids long. Trimming took off 10 bases at V and 4 bases at J, with 18 bases between the two ends. The chain's CDR3 is CATNPPEAADTQYF. The CDR3 nucleotides read TGTGCCACCAATCCCCCCGAAGCCGCAGATACGCAGTATTTT.

The V call is TRBV3-1, the J call TRBJ2-2; possible D gene TRBD1, 6 bases. The V and J ends lost 0 bases and 7 bases respectively, with 15 bases between them. The CDR3 extends over 16 amino acids. Germline loops: CDR1 LGHDT, CDR2 YNNKEL (reference sequence). The CDR3 sequence is CASSQDLSGVGGELFF. The CDR3 nucleotides are TGTGCCAGCAGCCAAGATCTCTCAGGGGTCGGCGGGGAGCTGTTTTTT. Variable domain in full (rest from reference TRBV3-1 and TRBJ2-2): DTAVSQTPKYLVTQMGNDKSIKCEQNLGHDTMYWYKQDSKKFLKIMFSYNNKELIINETVPNRFSPKSPDKAHLNLHINSLELGDSAVYFCASSQDLSGVGGELFFGEGSRLTVL.

This clonotype has more than one count but fewer than ten. The rearrangement joins TRBV12-3 or TRBV12-4 to TRBJ1-1, with no clear D. The CDR3 totals 14 residues. Trimming pared 2 bases from V and 5 bases from J, leaving 12 bases between. The CDR3 coding sequence is TGTGCCAGCAGTTTATCCCACCCAGGTACTGAAGCTTTCTTT. Its protein is CASSLSHPGTEAFF.

The CDR3 here is CASSFNPGGENYGYTF. In DNA form, the CDR3 reads TGCGCCAGCAGCTTCAACCCAGGGGGCGAAAACTATGGCTACACCTTC. The genes are TRBV5-1 and TRBJ1-2; 8 nucleotides line up with TRBD1. CDR3 size: 16 residues. V shed 2 bases and J 2 bases; nucleotides not matched to a gene: 8. The germline CDR1 and CDR2 sequences are SGHRS and YFSETQ.

The chain combines TRBV20-1 with TRBJ1-5; D uncertain. The CDR3 totals 16 residues. Germline V gene lookup returns CDR1 DFQATT and CDR2 SNEGSKA (reference sequence). V was trimmed by 0 bases and J by 6 bases, leaving 18 bases between them. The CDR3 nucleotides read TGCAGTGCTAGAGATCCAATCAGGAACTTCAGTCAGCCCCAGCATTTT. It encodes CSARDPIRNFSQPQHF.

The rearrangement joins TRBV6-5 to TRBJ1-1; a possible D gene is TRBD1 (5 bases). Germline CDR1 reads MNHEY; CDR2 reads SVGAGI. V lost 8 bases, J lost 1 base, and 14 bases lay in between. CDR3 length: 14 residues. The CDR3 coding sequence is TGTGCCAGCCACGTGGGGGAGGAGAACACTGAAGCTTTCTTT. Translated: CASHVGEENTEAFF.

The gene calls are TRBV28 and TRBJ1-4; a weak D match, TRBD1 (6 bases). This CDR3 comprises 16 residues. V was clipped by 1 base and J by 9 bases, with 18 bases between them. The germline CDR1 and CDR2 sequences are MDHEN and SYDVKM. Here the CDR3 DNA reads TGTGCCAGCAGTTTATACCGGGAGGGGGGATATCAAAAACTGTTTTTT. This gives the protein CASSLYREGGYQKLFF. The whole variable domain, filled in from reference TRBV28 and TRBJ1-4, reads DVKVTQSSRYLVKRTGEKVFLECVQDMDHENMFWYRQDPGLGLRLIYFSYDVKMKEKGDIPEGYSVSREKKERFSLILESASTNQTSMYLCASSLYREGGYQKLFFGSGTQLSVL.

This clonotype was picked up a small number of times. The chain recombines TRBV28 with TRBJ2-3; 7 nucleotides align to TRBD1. There are 16 residues in the CDR3. V lost 5 bases to trimming and J lost 0 bases; unmatched junction nucleotides: 8. The germline gives CDR1 MDHEN, CDR2 SYDVKM. The CDR3 loop is CASSLGTVTSTDTQYF. In DNA, the CDR3 is TGTGCCAGCAGTCTCGGGACAGTGACTAGCACAGATACGCAGTATTTT.

Ten or more counts support this clonotype. Just one base apart from a much larger clone, this may be a read error. The chain employs TRBV7-9 and TRBJ2-3; D is unresolved. V dropped 3 bases and J dropped 4 bases, with 2 bases sitting between them. The CDR3 totals 11 residues. Germline CDR1 SEHNR, CDR2 FQNEAQ (reference sequence). CDR3 sequence: CASSFPDTQYF. The CDR3 DNA reads TGTGCCAGCAGCTTCCCAGATACGCAGTATTTT.

In its sample, this clonotype was seen many times. The chain carries TRBV7-9 and TRBJ1-1, with D unclear. V lost 5 bases and J 0 bases, leaving 4 bases between the germline ends. The CDR3 covers 12 residues. The germline CDR1 and CDR2 sequences are SEHNR and FQNEAQ (reference sequence). CDR3 DNA: TGTGCCAGCAGCGCAATGAACACTGAAGCTTTCTTT. It translates to CASSAMNTEAFF.

In this sample, this clonotype turned up a few times. The V call is TRBV7-2, the J call TRBJ2-7; 8 bases are a match to TRBD1. Per germline, CDR1 SGHTA and CDR2 FQGNSA. J was trimmed by 4 bases and V by 5 bases; bases with no gene match: 10. The CDR3 covers 15 residues. The CDR3 nucleotides are TGTGCCAGCAGCCGGGGAGGACAGGGTTTTTACGAGCAGTACGTC. Its translation is CASSRGGQGFYEQYV.

This chain connects TRBV6-6 to TRBJ2-7; D unclear. This CDR3 is 11 amino acids long. CDR1 is MNHNY and CDR2 is SVGAGI in the germline V gene (reference sequence). This chain's CDR3 is CASSYSHEQYV. As DNA, the CDR3 is TGTGCCAGCAGTTACTCCCACGAGCAGTACGTC.

The rearrangement joins TRBV27 to TRBJ2-7, with a tentative D call TRBD2 (6 bases). This CDR3 contains 15 residues. CDR1 and CDR2 from the germline V gene are MNHEY and SMNVEV (reference sequence). The ends were cut back, 3 bases at V and 4 bases at J, with 16 bases in the middle. The CDR3 protein is CASSLGGYPMYEQYF. The CDR3 nucleotides are TGTGCCAGCAGTTTGGGGGGTTACCCCATGTACGAGCAGTACTTC.

This clonotype was recorded many times. CDR3 residues: CASSPRSGQVERRAFF. In DNA form, the CDR3 reads TGTGCCAGCAGCCCCCGCTCCGGGCAGGTGGAGCGGAGAGCTTTCTTT. The V and J genes are TRBV7-2 and TRBJ1-1; D gene ambiguous. This CDR3 spans 16 amino acids. V dropped 5 bases and J dropped 10 bases, with 26 bases sitting between them. CDR1 is SGHTA, CDR2 FQGNSA, per germline.

This clonotype was detected ten times or more. The chain uses TRBV7-3 and TRBJ2-2; D may be TRBD1 (5 bases). The CDR3 is made up of 15 amino acids. The ends were cut back, 2 bases at V and 7 bases at J, with 14 bases in the middle. Per germline, CDR1 SGHTA and CDR2 FQGTGA. The CDR3 is CASSLSAGKVGELFF. The CDR3 bases are TGTGCCAGCAGCTTATCGGCAGGGAAAGTCGGGGAGCTGTTTTTT. The full variable domain, its missing parts supplied by reference TRBV7-3 and TRBJ2-2, is GAGVSQTPSNKVTEKGKYVELRCDPISGHTALYWYRQSLGQGPEFLIYFQGTGAADDSGLPNDRFFAVRPEGSVSTLKIQRTERGDSAVYLCASSLSAGKVGELFFGEGSRLTVL.

The gene calls are TRBV19 and TRBJ1-4; D gene unclear. The CDR3 is made up of 17 amino acids. V gave up 4 bases and J gave up 8 bases, with 23 bases separating them. Germline values: CDR1 LNHDA, CDR2 SQIVND (reference sequence). CDR3 coding DNA: TGTGCCAGTAGTACCTGGACGGGAGAGAGTTTGGACGAAAAACTGTTTTTT. Protein sequence: CASSTWTGESLDEKLFF.

The chain is built from TRBV24-1 and TRBJ2-6, with 9 nucleotides matching TRBD1. The CDR3 spans 19 residues. Trimming at V came to 5 bases and at J to 0 bases, leaving 10 bases not matched to a gene. Germline CDR1 and CDR2: KGHDR and SFDVKD. The CDR3 here is CATSGTTGGIYSGANVLTF. CDR3 bases: TGTGCCACCAGTGGCACTACAGGGGGCATTTACTCTGGGGCCAACGTCCTGACTTTC.

In this sample, this clonotype turned up a few times. CDR3 bases: TGTGCCAGCAGCTTAGAGGGGACATTCTCCTACGAGCAGTACTTC. It translates to CASSLEGTFSYEQYF. The chain joins TRBV7-8 to TRBJ2-7; possibly TRBD1 for D (6 bases). CDR1 SGHVS and CDR2 FQNEAQ come from the germline V gene. Trimming pared 1 base from V and 0 bases from J, leaving 10 bases between. The CDR3 sequence is 15 residues long.

On this clonotype itself: A read error may be the cause here, since a much bigger clone is one base away. J is TRBJ2-1 and V is TRBV7-8; D remains ambiguous. Germline V gene sequence: CDR1 SGHVS, CDR2 FQNEAQ. Between the trimmed V and J ends, which lost 1 base and 8 bases, there was a span of 12 bases. The CDR3 has 14 residues. In DNA form, the CDR3 reads TGTGCCAGCAGCTTAGTGAACGCTGTCCATGAGCAGTTCTTC. Its translation is CASSLVNAVHEQFF.

There are a few counts of this clonotype. The chain links TRBV2 to TRBJ2-7; D not certain. Trimming pared 11 bases from V and 6 bases from J, leaving 11 bases between. Germline assignment: CDR1 SNHLY and CDR2 FYNNEI. The CDR3 runs 10 residues. CDR3 nucleotide sequence: TGTGCCTCCTCCCGTGGCGAGCAGTACTTC. This codes for CASSRGEQYF.

This clonotype showed up just once. The rearrangement joins TRBV20-1 to TRBJ1-5; 7 bases agree with TRBD1. CDR3 length: 12 amino acids. Germline CDR1 is DFQATT and CDR2 is SNEGSKA (reference sequence). With V trimmed by 6 bases and J by 7 bases, 6 bases remained unmatched. In DNA form, the CDR3 reads TGCAGTGCGGGGACAGTTTTCCAGCCCCAGCATTTT. Residues: CSAGTVFQPQHF.

This clonotype was counted a few times. This chain connects TRBV4-3 to TRBJ2-2, with 8 nucleotides matching TRBD1. Germline V gene data show CDR1 as LGHNA and CDR2 as YSLEER. After removal of 0 bases from V and 2 bases from J, the junction contained 5 bases not matched to a gene. The CDR3 covers 17 residues. The CDR3 DNA follows: TGCGCCAGCAGCCAAGACGCAGCAGGGGGCAACACCGGGGAGCTGTTTTTT. Its translation: CASSQDAAGGNTGELFF.

The chain employs TRBV27 and TRBJ2-2; D remains unclear. Trimming shortened V by 4 bases and J by 3 bases, and 18 bases separated the two germline ends. This CDR3 comprises 17 residues. Germline V gives CDR1 MNHEY, CDR2 SMNVEV (reference sequence). CDR3 sequence reads: CASSSYLGLRDTGELFF. The CDR3 nucleotides are TGTGCCAGCAGTTCCTACCTGGGGTTACGAGACACCGGGGAGCTGTTTTTT.